These 25 T cell receptor beta chains were all obtained from the same sample, sequenced in a study of T cell responses to AZD1222 COVID-19 vaccine. Some clones are missing from TCRdb's copy, which holds only in-frame ones; the method was immunoSEQ multiplex PCR. The table shows 70,000 or so clones, with 65% to 80% occurring only once. The sample in question was peripheral blood, obtained on day 0 of AZD1222 vaccination. All receptors come from an adult in good health.

This sequence joins TRBV3-1 (or the pseudogene TRBV3-2) and TRBJ2-2; D gene unclear. Germline V lookup: CDR1 LGHDT, CDR2 YNNKEL (reference sequence). The CDR3 consists of 15 residues. Trimming cost V 4 bases and J 4 bases, with 13 bases left between them. CDR3 region: CASSLQGRSTGELFF. The CDR3 DNA sequence: TGTGCCAGCAGCCTACAAGGCAGGAGCACCGGGGAGCTGTTTTTT.

This chain uses TRBV9 with TRBJ2-5; D possibly corresponds to TRBD2 (6 bases). V was clipped by 3 bases and J by 2 bases, with 14 bases between them. The length of the CDR3 is 15 residues. Germline-derived CDR1 and CDR2 are SGDLS and YYNGEE. The CDR3 is CASSAGWGGQETQYF. CDR3 DNA: TGTGCCAGCAGCGCTGGGTGGGGAGGTCAAGAGACCCAGTACTTC.

The CDR3 bases are TGTGCCAGCAGCTTAGTTGGAGCGGGGGGGCTTCAGGGTGAGCAGTTCTTC. It specifies CASSLVGAGGLQGEQFF. The chain links TRBV7-2 to TRBJ2-1; TRBD2 aligns across 10 bases. In germline, CDR1 is SGHTA, CDR2 FQGNSA. Germline trimming cut 1 base from V and 9 bases from J; bases unmatched to any gene: 12. The CDR3 has 17 residues.

The CDR3 loop is CATSRAATSASTDTQYF. The CDR3 bases are TGTGCCACCAGCAGAGCTGCTACTAGCGCCAGCACAGATACGCAGTATTTT. The chain joins TRBV15 to TRBJ2-3; 7 bases map to TRBD2. Losses at the gene ends were 1 base for V and 0 bases for J; bases not matched to a gene: 7. Germline CDR1 and CDR2: LNHNV and YYDKDF (reference sequence). The CDR3 is made up of 17 amino acids.

The chain is built from TRBV7-2 and TRBJ2-1; D is unresolved. V lost 5 bases, J lost 8 bases, and 10 bases lay in between. CDR3 length: 12 residues. CDR1 and CDR2 (germline): SGHTA, FQGNSA. The CDR3 region has the DNA TGTGCCAGCAGCATCCCCTCGGATGAGCAGTTCTTC. This gives the protein CASSIPSDEQFF.

This sequence joins TRBV7-3 and TRBJ2-3, with 8 bases fitting TRBD2. Germline assignment: CDR1 SGHTA and CDR2 FQGTGA. Losses at the gene ends were 5 bases for V and 10 bases for J; bases not matched to a gene: 14. CDR3 length: 15 residues. CDR3 loop: CASSPRGAGEVSQYF. As DNA, the CDR3 is TGTGCCAGCAGCCCCAGGGGAGCGGGGGAGGTATCGCAGTATTTT. Based on the CDR3 plus reference TRBV7-3 and TRBJ2-3, the full variable domain is GAGVSQTPSNKVTEKGKYVELRCDPISGHTALYWYRQSLGQGPEFLIYFQGTGAADDSGLPNDRFFAVRPEGSVSTLKIQRTERGDSAVYLCASSPRGAGEVSQYFGPGTRLTVL.

The gene calls are TRBV4-3 and TRBJ2-2, with a weak D call TRBD2 (5 bases). Germline CDR1 and CDR2: LGHNA and YSLEER. The CDR3 length is 13 residues. V gave up 1 base and J gave up 7 bases, with 7 bases separating them. The CDR3 DNA follows: TGCGCCAGCAGCCAAGCCGAGGGCGGGGAGCTGTTTTTT. Translating gives CASSQAEGGELFF.

The CDR3 region is CSATLGYGYTF. CDR3 nucleotide sequence: TGCAGCGCCACTCTGGGCTATGGCTACACCTTC. The rearrangement links TRBV29-1 to TRBJ1-2; D is undetermined. V dropped 7 bases and J dropped 4 bases, with 10 bases sitting between them. Germline values: CDR1 SQVTM, CDR2 ANQGSEA. This CDR3 spans 11 amino acids.

V is TRBV19 and J is TRBJ2-3; 10 bases align to TRBD2. Per germline, CDR1 LNHDA and CDR2 SQIVND (reference sequence). J was trimmed by 3 bases and V by 4 bases; bases with no gene match: 7. The CDR3 contains 16 residues. CDR3 in amino acids: CASSTPGLADTDTQYF. The DNA for the CDR3 is TGTGCCAGTAGTACGCCCGGACTAGCGGATACAGATACGCAGTATTTT.

V is TRBV20-1 and J is TRBJ1-5; D gene unclear. The CDR3 totals 14 residues. Germline V gives CDR1 DFQATT, CDR2 SNEGSKA (reference sequence). V lost 3 bases and J 1 base, leaving 10 bases between the germline ends. The CDR3 region has the DNA TGCAGTGCTAGTGAAGGTCGGAGCAATCAGCCCCAGCATTTT. Protein sequence: CSASEGRSNQPQHF.

This clone appeared a single time. This rearrangement joins TRBV5-1 to TRBJ2-3; TRBD2 matches at 10 bases. V shed 5 bases, J shed 5 bases, and the junction held 11 bases outside the gene matches. CDR1 and CDR2 (germline): SGHRS, YFSETQ. The CDR3 runs to 16 residues. CDR3 DNA sequence: TGCGCCAGCAGGAAGACAAGCGGGGGGGCCGGAGATACGCAGTATTTT. This codes for CASRKTSGGAGDTQYF.

The chain is built from TRBV6-6 and TRBJ2-7; D is unclear. Germline V gives CDR1 MNHNY, CDR2 SVGAGI (reference sequence). The CDR3 covers 13 residues. V was shortened by 7 bases and J by 1 base, with 11 bases between the two germline ends. In DNA form, the CDR3 reads TGTGCCAGCACCAAGGACGGGTCCTACGAGCAGTACTTC. It encodes CASTKDGSYEQYF.

The chain has TRBV5-1 and TRBJ2-3; D is unclear. Germline lookup yields CDR1 SGHRS and CDR2 YFSETQ. The CDR3 has 16 residues. Deletions cut 4 bases from V and 5 bases from J, with 20 bases between. CDR3 amino acids: CASSAPGQPFQDTQYF. CDR3 DNA sequence: TGCGCCAGCAGCGCCCCCGGGCAGCCCTTTCAAGATACGCAGTATTTT.

The chain is built from TRBV27 and TRBJ2-2, with D hard to call. The ends were cut back, 4 bases at V and 6 bases at J, with 9 bases in the middle. Germline CDR1 and CDR2: MNHEY and SMNVEV (reference sequence). There are 13 residues in the CDR3. The CDR3 coding sequence is TGTGCCAGCAGTTACTCTCGGGCCGGGGAGCTGTTTTTT. It encodes CASSYSRAGELFF.

This clone came up a few times. The rearrangement uses TRBV4-1 and TRBJ2-7; D is possibly TRBD2 (7 bases). This CDR3 spans 14 amino acids. The V end lost 1 base, the J end lost 5 bases, and 12 bases lay between the germline ends. Germline V gives CDR1 MGHRA, CDR2 YSYEKL. CDR3 in amino acids: CASSQGLGGDEQYF. As DNA, the CDR3 is TGCGCCAGCAGCCAAGGATTAGGGGGGGACGAGCAGTACTTC.

This clone was seen just once. The chain couples TRBV21-1 to TRBJ2-2; the DNA was not compared with TRBD2, the D call given in the table. TRBV21-1 is termed a pseudogene. The CDR3 consists of 15 residues. This CDR3 is CASSKYRLDTGELFF. In nucleotides, the CDR3 is TGTGCCAGCAGCAAGTACCGGTTGGACACCGGGGAGCTGTTTTTT.

The chain has TRBV18 and TRBJ1-3, with D unresolved. The germline V and J ends were trimmed by 3 bases and 0 bases, with 3 bases remaining between them. The germline CDR1 and CDR2 sequences are KGHSH and LQKENI. This CDR3 is built from 13 residues. The CDR3 region is CASSPVSGNTIYF. As DNA, the CDR3 is TGTGCCAGCTCACCGGTCTCTGGAAACACCATATATTTT. Using reference TRBV18 and TRBJ1-3 for the parts outside the CDR3, the full variable domain is NAGVMQNPRHLVRRRGQEARLRCSPMKGHSHVYWYRQLPEEGLKFMVYLQKENIIDESGMPKERFSAEFPKEGPSILRIQQVVRGDSAAYFCASSPVSGNTIYFGEGSWLTVV.

The rearrangement uses TRBV7-9 and TRBJ1-3; maybe TRBD1 (5 bases). The CDR3 has 15 residues. CDR1 and CDR2 (germline): SEHNR, FQNEAQ (reference sequence). Between the trimmed V and J ends, which lost 7 bases and 4 bases, there was a span of 17 bases. CDR3 in amino acids: CASTMGGYSGNTIYF. CDR3 in DNA: TGTGCCAGCACTATGGGGGGGTATTCAGGAAACACCATATATTTT.

This clone was counted a single time. This chain joins TRBV7-2 and TRBJ2-1, with D unresolved. V shed 1 base and J shed 1 base, with 8 bases lying between them. Looked up from germline, CDR1 is SGHTA and CDR2 is FQGNSA. The CDR3 has 15 amino acids. The CDR3 region is CASSLESSSYNEQFF. CDR3 bases: TGTGCCAGCAGCTTAGAGTCTAGTTCCTACAATGAGCAGTTCTTC.

The chain uses TRBV5-8 and TRBJ2-7; 12 bases fit TRBD2. The CDR3 has 15 amino acids. With V trimmed by 0 bases and J by 6 bases, 4 bases remained unmatched. Germline V gene data show CDR1 as SGHTS and CDR2 as YDEGEE. CDR3 coding DNA: TGTGCCAGCAGCTTGGGACTAGCGGGGGACCCCGAGCAGTACTTC. Protein sequence: CASSLGLAGDPEQYF.

V is TRBV4-1 and J is TRBJ2-2, with D uncertain. Deletions cut 0 bases from V and 5 bases from J, with 16 bases between. The CDR3 sequence is 17 residues long. Germline assignment: CDR1 MGHRA and CDR2 YSYEKL. CDR3 residues: CASSQDTRHPLTGELFF. The CDR3 DNA reads as TGCGCCAGCAGCCAAGATACGAGACACCCTTTGACCGGGGAGCTGTTTTTT.

This clone has a handful of counts. V is TRBV3-1 (or the pseudogene TRBV3-2) and J is TRBJ2-7; D might be TRBD2 (6 bases). V was clipped by 4 bases and J by 0 bases, with 13 bases between them. Germline CDR1 reads LGHDT; CDR2 reads YNNKEL (reference sequence). The CDR3 length is 15 residues. CDR3: CASSPRSSGSYEQYF. The CDR3 nucleotides are TGTGCCAGCAGCCCTCGAAGTAGCGGCTCCTACGAGCAGTACTTC.

The J gene is TRBJ1-2, the V gene TRBV3-1 (or the pseudogene TRBV3-2), with TRBD1 matching over 8 bases. The germline gives CDR1 LGHDT, CDR2 YNNKEL (reference sequence). V gave up 4 bases and J gave up 2 bases; unmatched junction bases: 6. CDR3 size: 15 residues. This chain's CDR3 is CASSLYGTGNYGYTF. The DNA for the CDR3 is TGTGCCAGCAGCCTCTATGGGACAGGAAACTATGGCTACACCTTC.

V usage is TRBV19 and J usage is TRBJ1-1, with D perhaps TRBD1 (5 bases). Germline CDR1 and CDR2: LNHDA and SQIVND (reference sequence). CDR3 size: 15 residues. Trimming took 7 bases from V and 1 from J, leaving 16 bases between them. The CDR3 reads CASTESPGRNTEAFF. CDR3 DNA: TGTGCCAGTACCGAGAGCCCAGGGCGGAACACTGAAGCTTTCTTT.

The rearrangement uses TRBV18 and TRBJ2-7, with 7 bases fitting TRBD1. Looked up from germline, CDR1 is KGHSH and CDR2 is LQKENI. This CDR3 is built from 15 residues. J lost 2 bases, V lost 2 bases, and 6 bases had no gene match. The CDR3 is CASSPRAQGTYEQYF. CDR3 coding DNA: TGTGCCAGCTCACCAAGAGCACAGGGGACCTACGAGCAGTACTTC.